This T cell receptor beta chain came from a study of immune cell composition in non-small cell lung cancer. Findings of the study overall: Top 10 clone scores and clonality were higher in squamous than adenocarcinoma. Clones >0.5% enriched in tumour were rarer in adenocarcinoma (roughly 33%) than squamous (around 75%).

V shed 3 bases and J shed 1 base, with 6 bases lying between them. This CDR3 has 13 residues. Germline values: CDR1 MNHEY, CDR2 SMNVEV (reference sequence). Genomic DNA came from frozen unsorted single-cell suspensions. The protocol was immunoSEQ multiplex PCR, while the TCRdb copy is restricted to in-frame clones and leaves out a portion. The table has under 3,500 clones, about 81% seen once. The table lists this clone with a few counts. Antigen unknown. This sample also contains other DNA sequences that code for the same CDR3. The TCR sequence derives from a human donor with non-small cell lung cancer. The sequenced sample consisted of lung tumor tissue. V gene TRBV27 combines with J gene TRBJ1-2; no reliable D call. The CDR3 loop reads CASSFEGNYGYTF. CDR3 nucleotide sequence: TGTGCCAGCAGTTTCGAGGGTAACTATGGCTACACCTTC.